One and the same sample provided the 29 T cell receptor beta chains below, sequenced in a study of blood T cell repertoires in COVID-19. Clones were read by immunoSEQ multiplex PCR, and TCRdb kept only the in-frame ones, dropping some. The data show more than 60,000 clones, 84% seen once. Sequenced input: peripheral blood. These receptors all come from a man over 45 with COVID-19, enrolled during active disease.

The chain joins TRBV6-1 to TRBJ2-5, with 7 nucleotides matching TRBD1. Germline-derived CDR1 and CDR2 are MNHNS and SASEGT. The V and J ends lost 2 bases and 1 base, in that order; junction bases with no gene match: 4. The length of the CDR3 is 15 residues. The CDR3 protein is CASSEINRGQETQYF. The DNA for the CDR3 is TGTGCCAGCAGTGAAATCAACAGGGGCCAAGAGACCCAGTACTTC.

This rearrangement joins TRBV10-3 to TRBJ1-5, with a weak D call TRBD1 (6 bases). CDR3 length equals 14 residues. Trimming took 0 bases from V and 5 from J, leaving 8 bases between them. Germline loops: CDR1 ENHRY, CDR2 SYGVKD. Here the CDR3 reads CAISESRGDQPQHF. In nucleotides, the CDR3 is TGTGCCATCAGTGAGTCCAGGGGTGATCAGCCCCAGCATTTT.

The chain recombines TRBV6-5 with TRBJ1-5; 10 bases line up with TRBD1. This CDR3 has 15 residues. CDR1 is MNHEY and CDR2 is SVGAGI in the germline V gene. Trimming took 2 bases from V and 2 from J; bases not matched to a gene: 0. CDR3 sequence: CASSYGTGGNQPQHF. For the CDR3, the DNA is TGTGCCAGCAGTTACGGGACAGGGGGCAATCAGCCCCAGCATTTT.

The V and J genes are TRBV4-3 and TRBJ1-6; D is unresolved. In germline, CDR1 is LGHNA, CDR2 YSLEER. This CDR3 contains 16 residues. Trimming removed 0 bases at V and 8 bases at J, with 14 bases between. The chain's CDR3 is CASSQDPRRRDSPLHF. CDR3 in DNA: TGCGCCAGCAGCCAAGATCCGCGGAGGCGGGATTCACCCCTCCACTTT.

Written as DNA, the CDR3 is TGTGCCAGTAAATCGGGGTCGGCGGCCGGGGAGCTGTTTTTT. The encoded protein is CASKSGSAAGELFF. The gene calls are TRBV19 and TRBJ2-2; D is perhaps TRBD2 (5 bases). Trimming shortened V by 7 bases and J by 6 bases, and 15 bases separated the two germline ends. The CDR3 spans 14 residues. Germline CDR1 LNHDA, CDR2 SQIVND (reference sequence).

The CDR3: CASSPTPTGLETQYF. The CDR3 region has the DNA TGTGCCAGTAGTCCAACCCCGACAGGCCTAGAGACCCAGTACTTC. This chain links TRBV19 with TRBJ2-5, with D maybe TRBD1 (6 bases). V was trimmed by 5 bases and J by 4 bases, leaving 17 bases between them. The germline gives CDR1 LNHDA, CDR2 SQIVND (reference sequence). This CDR3 is 15 amino acids long.

The table lists this clone with a few counts. The chain recombines TRBV7-3 with TRBJ2-1, with TRBD2 identical over 9 bases. CDR3 length equals 14 residues. Germline V gene data show CDR1 as SGHTA and CDR2 as FQGTGA. The trim removed 5 bases at V and 6 bases at J, leaving 5 bases unmatched. CDR3 sequence: CASSRLADVNEQFF. The DNA of the CDR3 is TGTGCCAGCAGCAGACTAGCGGACGTCAATGAGCAGTTCTTC.

V is TRBV20-1 and J is TRBJ2-5; 7 bases agree with TRBD2. The junction had 6 bases not matched to a gene; V was cut back by 3 bases and J by 5 bases. Germline lookup yields CDR1 DFQATT and CDR2 SNEGSKA (reference sequence). The CDR3 runs 13 residues. CDR3 coding DNA: TGCAGTGCTAGTAGTGTCGGGGGGGAGACCCAGTACTTC. Amino acids: CSASSVGGETQYF.

The chain recombines TRBV21-1 with TRBJ2-7; the table's D gene call, TRBD1, was not cross checked with the DNA. TRBV21-1 is annotated as a pseudogene. CDR3 length: 14 residues. DNA for the CDR3: TGTGCCAGCAGCGATGACAGCCTTCCTACCGAGCAGTACTTC. Its protein product is CASSDDSLPTEQYF.

The chain joins TRBV3-1 (or the pseudogene TRBV3-2) to TRBJ1-1; no definite D call. CDR1 is LGHDT and CDR2 is YNNKEL in the germline V gene (reference sequence). The CDR3 is 16 amino acids. V gave up 1 base and J gave up 0 bases, with 12 bases separating them. CDR3 sequence (DNA): TGTGCCAGCAGCCAAGCGGGAGTCGGTATGAACACTGAAGCTTTCTTT. As protein: CASSQAGVGMNTEAFF.

V gene TRBV7-9 combines with J gene TRBJ2-1; 8 bases match TRBD1. The CDR3 extends over 16 amino acids. Germline lookup yields CDR1 SEHNR and CDR2 FQNEAQ (reference sequence). The V and J ends lost 5 bases and 0 bases, in that order; junction bases with no gene match: 6. CDR3 residues: CASSTNRGSSYNEQFF. DNA for the CDR3: TGTGCCAGCAGCACAAACAGGGGGAGCTCCTACAATGAGCAGTTCTTC. Filled out from reference TRBV7-9 and TRBJ2-1, the complete variable domain reads DTGVSQNPRHKITKRGQNVTFRCDPISEHNRLYWYRQTLGQGPEFLTYFQNEAQLEKSRLLSDRFSAERPKGSFSTLEIQRTEQGDSAMYLCASSTNRGSSYNEQFFGPGTRLTVL.

The J gene is TRBJ2-3, the V gene TRBV6-6; TRBD2 agrees at 8 bases. Germline assignment: CDR1 MNHNY and CDR2 SVGAGI (reference sequence). The CDR3 has 14 amino acids. Losses at the gene ends were 7 bases for V and 6 bases for J; bases not matched to a gene: 9. The chain's CDR3 is CASKSTSAFDTQYF. CDR3 bases: TGTGCCAGCAAGTCGACTAGCGCATTTGATACGCAGTATTTT.

The J gene is TRBJ1-6, the V gene TRBV6-4; no clear D gene. CDR1 and CDR2 from the germline V gene are MRHNA and SNTAGT. Trimming removed 5 bases from V and 5 bases from J, with 16 bases in between. This CDR3 comprises 16 residues. This CDR3 reads CASSKVGRANNSPLHF. The DNA of the CDR3 is TGTGCCAGCAGTAAGGTAGGCAGAGCGAATAATTCACCCCTCCACTTT.

The V and J genes are TRBV19 and TRBJ2-2; 8 bases fit TRBD2. The CDR3 is 12 residues long. Looked up from germline, CDR1 is LNHDA and CDR2 is SQIVND (reference sequence). With 11 bases clipped from V and 8 bases from J, the junction kept 7 bases outside the gene matches. The CDR3 DNA is TGTGCCGCGGGGGGAGGCCCTGGGGAGCTGTTTTTT. Protein sequence: CAAGGGPGELFF.

This clone was counted a few times. V gene TRBV5-4 combines with J gene TRBJ2-2; TRBD2 is a possible D gene (5 bases). The CDR3 is made up of 14 amino acids. The V gene's germline CDR1 is SGHNT and CDR2 YYREEE (reference sequence). V gave up 4 bases and J gave up 8 bases, with 15 bases separating them. CDR3 region: CASSGDYELGELFF. The CDR3 DNA reads as TGTGCCAGCAGCGGAGACTACGAATTAGGGGAGCTGTTTTTT.

The chain joins TRBV5-5 to TRBJ2-5, with D possibly matching TRBD1 (5 bases). V was clipped by 1 base and J by 5 bases, with 15 bases between them. CDR1 and CDR2 from the germline V gene are SGHKS and YYEKEE (reference sequence). This CDR3 is 15 amino acids long. The CDR3 coding sequence is TGTGCCAGCAGCTTGAGGCCCTACCCAGGGGAGACCCAGTACTTC. Translation: CASSLRPYPGETQYF.

V and J are TRBV6-5 and TRBJ1-3; 8 positions agree with TRBD1. V trimming: 6 bases; J trimming: 2 bases; junction bases outside the gene matches: 3. Germline CDR1 reads MNHEY; CDR2 reads SVGAGI. The CDR3 is 14 residues long. CDR3 DNA sequence: TGTGCCAGCAGGGACAGGGCCCCTGGAAACACCATATATTTT. The encoded protein is CASRDRAPGNTIYF.

This clone was seen more than once but under ten times. The CDR3, as DNA: TGTGCCAGCAGCTCCTGGACAGGGACCTCCCAATCACCCCTCCACTTT. Translating gives CASSSWTGTSQSPLHF. The chain links TRBV7-9 to TRBJ1-6, with 8 positions matching TRBD1. The CDR3 loop spans 16 amino acids. Losses at the gene ends were 4 bases for V and 10 bases for J; bases not matched to a gene: 12. From germline, CDR1 is SEHNR and CDR2 FQNEAQ (reference sequence).

This clone was picked up one time. V usage is TRBV2 and J usage is TRBJ2-7; D is possibly TRBD1 (6 bases). Trimming took off 2 bases at V and 8 bases at J, with 22 bases between the two ends. From germline, CDR1 is SNHLY and CDR2 FYNNEI. The CDR3 is 16 residues long. The CDR3 DNA reads as TGTGCCAGCAGTGAACCCACGGGACAAAGTCTGGGTAAGCAGTACTTC. As protein: CASSEPTGQSLGKQYF.

This chain uses TRBV5-1 with TRBJ2-2; a possible D gene is TRBD1 (6 bases). Trimming cost V 0 bases and J 0 bases, with 12 bases left between them. The CDR3 covers 17 residues. Germline CDR1 and CDR2: SGHRS and YFSETQ. The CDR3, as DNA: TGCGCCAGCAGCTTGGTGGAGGACAGTGCGAACACCGGGGAGCTGTTTTTT. This translates into CASSLVEDSANTGELFF.

The chain is built from TRBV5-1 and TRBJ2-5; the match to TRBD2 covers 13 bases. Germline V gene sequence: CDR1 SGHRS, CDR2 YFSETQ. Trimming cost V 7 bases and J 4 bases; bases outside gene matches: 7. This CDR3 region has 15 residues. The CDR3 protein is CASGPGTSGVETQYF. The CDR3 DNA is TGCGCCAGCGGACCCGGGACTAGCGGGGTAGAGACCCAGTACTTC.

The chain carries TRBV27 and TRBJ1-5; 9 bases match TRBD1. The CDR3 loop spans 15 amino acids. V lost 5 bases to trimming and J lost 6 bases; unmatched junction nucleotides: 8. Germline lookup yields CDR1 MNHEY and CDR2 SMNVEV (reference sequence). In DNA, the CDR3 is TGTGCCAGCAGTAGGACAACAGGGGGCCCTCAGCCCCAGCATTTT. Translating gives CASSRTTGGPQPQHF.

The rearrangement joins TRBV15 to TRBJ1-1; a possible D gene is TRBD1 (6 bases). Germline CDR1 and CDR2: LNHNV and YYDKDF (reference sequence). The CDR3 has 16 residues. V lost 0 bases to trimming and J lost 0 bases, with 11 bases between them. The CDR3 DNA sequence: TGTGCCACCAGCAGAGATAAGGGGGGGATGAACACTGAAGCTTTCTTT. As protein: CATSRDKGGMNTEAFF.

V usage is TRBV11-2 and J usage is TRBJ2-5; TRBD2 matches at 11 bases. This CDR3 has 17 residues. Trimming took 1 base from V and 1 from J; bases not matched to a gene: 5. The germline V gene has CDR1 SGHAT and CDR2 FQNNGV. The chain's CDR3 is CASSLAASGGPQETQYF. The CDR3 nucleotides read TGTGCCAGCAGCTTAGCGGCTAGCGGGGGGCCCCAAGAGACCCAGTACTTC.

This clone came up once. The chain employs TRBV5-1 and TRBJ1-1; 8 bases agree with TRBD1. The V gene end was trimmed by 1 base and the J gene end by 1 base; junction bases not matched to a gene: 6. The CDR3 sequence is 16 residues long. Germline V gene data show CDR1 as SGHRS and CDR2 as YFSETQ. Written as DNA, the CDR3 is TGCGCCAGCAGCTTGAGCAGGGACAGGACGAACACTGAAGCTTTCTTT. Translated: CASSLSRDRTNTEAFF.

On this clone itself: A read error may account for a junction end that differs from germline. The chain recombines TRBV7-2 with TRBJ1-1; a weak D match, TRBD1 (5 bases). CDR1 and CDR2 from the germline V gene are SGHTA and FQGNSA. This CDR3 comprises 15 residues. The CDR3 protein is CASSLGRGLGTAAFF. The CDR3 DNA reads TGTGCCAGCAGCTTAGGGAGGGGATTGGGCACTGCAGCTTTCTTT.

The chain is built from TRBV4-1 and TRBJ1-5, with TRBD1 as a possible D gene (5 bases). Trimming stripped 1 base from V and 0 bases from J, with 10 bases between. The CDR3 has 16 amino acids. The germline V gene has CDR1 MGHRA and CDR2 YSYEKL. The CDR3 DNA reads TGCGCCAGCAGCCAAGGTAGGGGAAGTAGCAATCAGCCCCAGCATTTT. This codes for CASSQGRGSSNQPQHF.

The chain joins TRBV6-5 to TRBJ1-1; TRBD1 aligns across 7 bases. This CDR3 contains 14 residues. Germline CDR1 MNHEY, CDR2 SVGAGI. The V segment lost 5 bases and the J segment 3 bases; nucleotides outside the gene matches: 6. CDR3 sequence (DNA): TGTGCCAGCAGTCTGACAGGGAAGGACACTGAAGCTTTCTTT. Translated, it gives CASSLTGKDTEAFF.

The chain couples TRBV14 to TRBJ1-3; a weak D match, TRBD1 (5 bases). Trimming removed 0 bases from V and 11 bases from J, with 17 bases in between. CDR3 size: 15 residues. CDR1 SGHDN and CDR2 FVKESK come from the germline V gene. This CDR3 is CASSQDLPGRSAIYF. The CDR3 nucleotides read TGTGCCAGCAGCCAAGATCTGCCAGGGCGAAGTGCCATATATTTT.